Below are 4 T cell receptor beta chains sequenced from a single sample in a study of identical twins. Using its own MiXCR run on the 5' RACE reads, TCRdb lists one record per CDR3 protein. The data hold about 18,000 distinct CDR3 sequences, with just under 70% observed a single time. The specimen was memory (CD45RO+) T cells sorted from blood. Receptors originate from a woman under 30 in good health. This table probably holds off-target reads from a library built for another chain.

This chain uses TRBV12-3 or TRBV12-4 with TRBJ2-7; TRBD1 is a possible D gene (5 bases). Trimming shortened V by 2 bases and J by 3 bases, and 11 bases separated the two germline ends. CDR3 length: 14 amino acids. CDR3 loop: CASSLLQGNYEQYF. Here the CDR3 DNA reads TGTGCCAGCAGTTTATTGCAGGGCAACTACGAGCAGTACTTC.

This clonotype was seen once. In DNA, the CDR3 is TGTGCCAGCAGCGCCGGACAGGGGATATCCTACGAGCAGTACTTC. Translation: CASSAGQGISYEQYF. J is TRBJ2-7 and V is TRBV5-5, with 9 positions matching TRBD1. This CDR3 region has 15 residues. CDR1 is SGHKS and CDR2 is YYEKEE in the germline V gene (reference sequence). J was trimmed by 1 base and V by 4 bases; bases with no gene match: 6. Filled out from reference TRBV5-5 and TRBJ2-7, the complete variable domain reads DAGVTQSPTHLIKTRGQQVTLRCSPISGHKSVSWYQQVLGQGPQFIFQYYEKEERGRGNFPDRFSARQFPNYSSELNVNALLLGDSALYLCASSAGQGISYEQYFGPGTRLTVT.

This chain's CDR3 is CASSLGAGPLNYEQYF. CDR3 bases: TGTGCCAGCAGCTTAGGGGCCGGGCCGTTGAACTACGAGCAGTACTTC. The V call is TRBV7-9, the J call TRBJ2-7; D is unclear. Trimming cost V 1 base and J 3 bases, with 16 bases left between them. Germline V gives CDR1 SEHNR, CDR2 FQNEAQ (reference sequence). The CDR3 totals 16 residues.

This clonotype was detected once. The chain has TRBV27 and TRBJ2-1; TRBD2 agrees at 9 bases. V gave up 0 bases and J gave up 10 bases; unmatched junction bases: 19. CDR1 MNHEY and CDR2 SMNVEV come from the germline V gene (reference sequence). The CDR3 spans 19 residues. The CDR3 sequence: CASSLSSRPGASGIREQFF. The CDR3 bases are TGTGCCAGCAGTTTATCGAGTAGGCCAGGGGCTAGCGGGATACGAGAGCAGTTCTTC.